The 29 T cell receptor beta chains below all came from one sample that was sequenced in a study of T cell responses to AZD1222 COVID-19 vaccine. Libraries were prepared by immunoSEQ multiplex PCR; TCRdb keeps only in-frame clonotypes and omits some of them. The top ten hold around 1.9% of the sample, which has around 140,000 clones, around 90% seen once. The material sequenced was peripheral blood, taken 28 days after the second AZD1222 dose. The source of these receptors is an adult who received the AZD1222 COVID-19 vaccine.

This chain links TRBV2 with TRBJ2-1; the match to TRBD1 covers 7 bases. The CDR3 spans 15 residues. CDR1 SNHLY and CDR2 FYNNEI come from the germline V gene. With V trimmed by 6 bases and J by 2 bases, 7 bases remained unmatched. CDR3 region: CASSQQGSAYNEQFF. The CDR3 DNA sequence: TGTGCCAGCAGCCAACAGGGGAGTGCCTACAATGAGCAGTTCTTC.

V and J are TRBV5-6 and TRBJ2-2; a weak D match, TRBD2 (5 bases). CDR1 SGHDT and CDR2 YYEEEE come from the germline V gene. Trimming stripped 4 bases from V and 0 bases from J, with 10 bases between. The CDR3 runs to 15 residues. CDR3 sequence reads: CASSPSGSNTGELFF. In nucleotides, the CDR3 is TGTGCCAGCAGCCCCAGCGGTTCGAACACCGGGGAGCTGTTTTTT.

This clone was counted a single time. This chain links TRBV7-2 with TRBJ2-1, with 9 bases lining up with TRBD1. The V and J ends lost 4 bases and 6 bases, in that order; junction bases with no gene match: 4. This CDR3 spans 14 amino acids. CDR1 SGHTA and CDR2 FQGNSA come from the germline V gene. The CDR3 protein is CASSSSTGGNEQFF. The CDR3 nucleotides read TGTGCCAGCAGCTCGTCGACAGGGGGCAATGAGCAGTTCTTC. The entire variable domain, with the rest obtained from reference TRBV7-2 and TRBJ2-1, is as follows: GAGVSQSPSNKVTEKGKDVELRCDPISGHTALYWYRQSLGQGLEFLIYFQGNSAPDKSGLPSDRFSAERTGGSVSTLTIQRTQQEDSAVYLCASSSSTGGNEQFFGPGTRLTVL.

The chain uses TRBV30 and TRBJ1-5; possible D gene TRBD1, 5 bases. The CDR3 covers 16 residues. Trimming cost V 2 bases and J 2 bases, with 16 bases left between them. The germline V gene encodes CDR1 GTSNPN and CDR2 SVGIG (reference sequence). CDR3 nucleotide sequence: TGTGCCTGGAGTCCGGGGACGAGGGTTGGCAATCAGCCCCAGCATTTT. Translation: CAWSPGTRVGNQPQHF.

Only one count was recorded for this clone. The chain is built from TRBV11-2 and TRBJ2-7; D gene unclear. Looked up from germline, CDR1 is SGHAT and CDR2 is FQNNGV. The CDR3 has 13 residues. V was pared by 7 bases and J by 5 bases, with 15 bases between. CDR3 in amino acids: CASTTTPLDEQYF. CDR3 nucleotides: TGTGCCAGCACCACCACCCCCTTGGACGAGCAGTACTTC.

The chain joins TRBV27 to TRBJ1-1; 8 bases are shared with TRBD1. The CDR3 covers 14 residues. The germline gives CDR1 MNHEY, CDR2 SMNVEV (reference sequence). Trimming at V came to 8 bases and at J to 1 base, leaving 6 bases not matched to a gene. CDR3 region: CASSRGLRNTEAFF. For the CDR3, the DNA is TGTGCCAGCTCCAGGGGGCTTAGGAACACTGAAGCTTTCTTT.

As regards this clone: Sequence at one end of the junction differs from germline and may be a read error. The V gene is TRBV3-1 (or the pseudogene TRBV3-2), the J gene TRBJ2-3; 8 nucleotides agree with TRBD2. Germline V gene data show CDR1 as LGHDT and CDR2 as YNNKEL (reference sequence). The CDR3 is 15 amino acids. DNA of the CDR3: TGTGCCAGCAGCCAAGGTGAAGCGGGGGAGCCCTCCCGCCATTTT. Translated, it gives CASSQGEAGEPSRHF.

The J gene is TRBJ2-7, the V gene TRBV27; TRBD2 matches 8 bases. The V gene end was trimmed by 3 bases and the J gene end by 0 bases; junction bases not matched to a gene: 4. Germline CDR1 and CDR2: MNHEY and SMNVEV (reference sequence). The CDR3 covers 15 residues. The CDR3 loop is CASSFSGGHSYEQYF. DNA of the CDR3: TGTGCCAGCAGTTTTTCGGGGGGGCACTCCTACGAGCAGTACTTC.

The chain has TRBV6-6 and TRBJ1-1; unclear D gene. V was cut by 6 bases and J by 0 bases, with 14 bases left in between. The CDR3 has 15 amino acids. CDR1 MNHNY and CDR2 SVGAGI come from the germline V gene (reference sequence). The CDR3 reads CASSVSGSLNTEAFF. CDR3 coding DNA: TGTGCCAGCAGCGTCTCGGGCAGCTTGAACACTGAAGCTTTCTTT.

The CDR3 is CASSDGTSGFNEQFF. The DNA for the CDR3 is TGTGCCAGCAGCGACGGGACTAGCGGGTTCAATGAGCAGTTCTTC. The rearrangement links TRBV6-5 to TRBJ2-1; 12 nucleotides line up with TRBD2. Germline loops: CDR1 MNHEY, CDR2 SVGAGI. The length of the CDR3 is 15 residues. The junction had 6 bases not matched to a gene; V was cut back by 6 bases and J by 6 bases.

CDR3 in amino acids: CASGTSLQPNYGYTF. The CDR3 coding sequence is TGTGCATCAGGGACTTCCCTGCAGCCGAACTATGGCTACACCTTC. The chain carries TRBV9 and TRBJ1-2, with D tentatively TRBD1 (5 bases). Germline V gene lookup returns CDR1 SGDLS and CDR2 YYNGEE. CDR3 length equals 15 residues.

Of note for this clone: Distinct nucleotide sequences in the sample also encode this CDR3. This rearrangement joins TRBV7-2 to TRBJ1-2; possible D gene TRBD1, 6 bases. V dropped 0 bases and J dropped 2 bases, with 7 bases sitting between them. There are 14 residues in the CDR3. From germline, CDR1 is SGHTA and CDR2 FQGNSA. The CDR3 protein is CASSLAGANYGYTF. CDR3 nucleotides: TGTGCCAGCAGCTTAGCGGGGGCGAACTATGGCTACACCTTC.

This clone was recorded only once. V gene TRBV7-2 combines with J gene TRBJ2-2, with unresolved D. Germline V CDR1 and CDR2: SGHTA, FQGNSA. The CDR3 covers 13 residues. Trimming removed 3 bases at V and 5 bases at J, with 7 bases between. The CDR3 DNA is TGTGCCAGCAGCTTCGGTTGGACCGGGGAGCTGTTTTTT. The encoded protein is CASSFGWTGELFF.

The CDR3 sequence is CASSSPYHNEQFF. CDR3 DNA sequence: TGTGCCAGCAGCTCTCCCTACCACAATGAGCAGTTCTTC. V and J are TRBV7-2 and TRBJ2-1; no definite D call. The V gene lost 4 bases and the J gene lost 5 bases, with 9 bases spanning the gap. The germline V gene encodes CDR1 SGHTA and CDR2 FQGNSA. The CDR3 has 13 residues.

The chain couples TRBV6-5 to TRBJ2-2; D remains unclear. The CDR3 spans 14 residues. Trimming shortened V by 0 bases and J by 7 bases, and 9 bases separated the two germline ends. CDR1 and CDR2 (germline): MNHEY, SVGAGI. Written as DNA, the CDR3 is TGTGCCAGCAGTTACTCGTCGCAGATCGGGGAGCTGTTTTTT. Translated: CASSYSSQIGELFF.

The V gene is TRBV30, the J gene TRBJ2-2, with 13 bases matching TRBD2. With 2 bases clipped from V and 3 bases from J, the junction kept 9 bases outside the gene matches. Germline assignment: CDR1 GTSNPN and CDR2 SVGIG (reference sequence). This CDR3 is built from 18 residues. CDR3 in DNA: TGTGCCTGGAGTCCCGGACTAGCGGGGGCCGAGGACACCGGGGAGCTGTTTTTT. Translating it yields CAWSPGLAGAEDTGELFF.

This chain links TRBV3-1 (or the pseudogene TRBV3-2) with TRBJ2-3; 10 nucleotides agree with TRBD2. Germline V lookup: CDR1 LGHDT, CDR2 YNNKEL (reference sequence). J lost 3 bases, V lost 1 base, and 7 bases had no gene match. This CDR3 contains 17 residues. CDR3 sequence: CASSQGFLAGVTDTQYF. The CDR3 nucleotides are TGTGCCAGCAGCCAAGGGTTCCTAGCGGGAGTTACAGATACGCAGTATTTT.

This clone was counted only a few times. The V and J genes are TRBV11-3 and TRBJ2-7; 7 bases are a match to TRBD1. Germline-derived CDR1 and CDR2 are SGHNT and YENEEA. V was clipped by 5 bases and J by 0 bases; unmatched bases: 4. The CDR3 is 14 amino acids. The CDR3 nucleotides read TGTGCCAGCAGCCCGGGGACAGCCTCCTACGAGCAGTACTTC. Translated: CASSPGTASYEQYF.

V usage is TRBV11-3 and J usage is TRBJ1-2, with 8 bases identical to TRBD1. The ends lost 5 bases at V and 4 bases at J; junction bases unmatched: 6. CDR3 length equals 14 residues. Germline CDR1 is SGHNT and CDR2 is YENEEA. CDR3 DNA: TGTGCCAGCAGCCGCACCGGGACAGGCTATGGCTACACCTTC. Protein product: CASSRTGTGYGYTF.

The rearrangement links TRBV5-1 to TRBJ1-2; D perhaps matches TRBD1 (5 bases). V lost 0 bases to trimming and J lost 8 bases, with 11 bases between them. The CDR3 length is 13 residues. Germline lookup yields CDR1 SGHRS and CDR2 YFSETQ. Here the CDR3 reads CASSLAGGRGYTF. The CDR3 bases are TGCGCCAGCAGCTTGGCGGGGGGAAGAGGCTACACCTTC.

This clone has more than one count but fewer than ten. The rearrangement joins TRBV4-1 to TRBJ1-2; 9 positions match TRBD1. This CDR3 comprises 16 residues. Germline CDR1 is MGHRA and CDR2 is YSYEKL. J gave up 8 bases and V 2 bases, and 12 bases lay outside the gene matches. The CDR3 DNA reads TGCGCCAGCAGCCAACCTATACCGGGACAGGGTAGGGGCTACACCTTC. Protein: CASSQPIPGQGRGYTF.

The genes are TRBV4-1 and TRBJ1-5, with D maybe TRBD1 (5 bases). The germline V gene encodes CDR1 MGHRA and CDR2 YSYEKL. The CDR3 has 16 residues. The V and J ends lost 0 bases and 7 bases respectively, with 16 bases between them. The CDR3: CASSQEMQGPFQPQHF. CDR3 nucleotide sequence: TGCGCCAGCAGCCAAGAAATGCAGGGACCGTTCCAGCCCCAGCATTTT.

The chain carries TRBV11-2 and TRBJ2-2; no clear D. The CDR3 runs 13 residues. V lost 5 bases and J lost 0, with 4 bases in between. CDR1 is SGHAT, CDR2 FQNNGV, per germline. CDR3 amino acids: CASSASNTGELFF. CDR3 bases: TGTGCCAGCAGCGCCTCGAACACCGGGGAGCTGTTTTTT.

V is TRBV18 and J is TRBJ1-5; 12 nucleotides match TRBD1. The J segment lost 2 bases and the V segment lost 6 bases, leaving 11 bases of the junction unmatched. The germline gives CDR1 KGHSH, CDR2 LQKENI. CDR3 length equals 18 residues. The CDR3 region has the DNA TGTGCCAGCTCTTCTGTGGGACAGGGGGCTAGGGGCAATCAGCCCCAGCATTTT. It translates to CASSSVGQGARGNQPQHF.

This chain uses TRBV4-3 with TRBJ2-2; D is ambiguous. The CDR3 is 14 amino acids. Germline CDR1 is LGHNA and CDR2 is YSLEER. Trimming left V 2 bases short and J 7 bases short, with 11 bases between. In DNA form, the CDR3 reads TGCGCCAGCAGCCAAAACCGGTTGGGCGGGGAGCTGTTTTTT. Translated, it gives CASSQNRLGGELFF.

This clone has just one count. The V call is TRBV6-5, the J call TRBJ1-2; 7 bases fit TRBD1. V shed 6 bases and J 5 bases; nucleotides not matched to a gene: 9. This CDR3 has 14 residues. Germline V gene data show CDR1 as MNHEY and CDR2 as SVGAGI. CDR3 in DNA: TGTGCCAGCAGCCGGGACAGCTTATATTATGGCTACACCTTC. Translated, it gives CASSRDSLYYGYTF.

V and J are TRBV9 and TRBJ1-1; 11 nucleotides agree with TRBD1. V lost 3 bases, J lost 4 bases, and 8 bases stayed unmatched. Germline-derived CDR1 and CDR2 are SGDLS and YYNGEE. CDR3 length: 16 residues. Written as DNA, the CDR3 is TGTGCCAGCAGCGGCGGACAGGGGGCGCGGACCACTGAAGCTTTCTTT. Its translation: CASSGGQGARTTEAFF.

The chain couples TRBV19 to TRBJ2-3; TRBD1 matches 9 bases. Germline V gene lookup returns CDR1 LNHDA and CDR2 SQIVND (reference sequence). The CDR3 runs to 16 residues. Trimming took 6 bases from V and 0 from J; bases not matched to a gene: 7. The DNA for the CDR3 is TGTGCCAGTAGAGGACAGGGGTCAACTAGCACAGATACGCAGTATTTT. This sequence encodes CASRGQGSTSTDTQYF. Together with reference TRBV19 and TRBJ2-3, the CDR3 gives the full variable domain: DGGITQSPKYLFRKEGQNVTLSCEQNLNHDAMYWYRQDPGQGLRLIYYSQIVNDFQKGDIAEGYSVSREKKESFPLTVTSAQKNPTAFYLCASRGQGSTSTDTQYFGPGTRLTVL.

This chain joins TRBV5-4 and TRBJ1-4; D perhaps matches TRBD1 (6 bases). The CDR3 is 15 residues long. Trimming pared 1 base from V and 7 bases from J, leaving 14 bases between. Germline V lookup: CDR1 SGHNT, CDR2 YYREEE (reference sequence). The CDR3 DNA reads as TGTGCCAGCAGCTTGAAACAGGGAGTGACTGAAAAACTGTTTTTT. As protein: CASSLKQGVTEKLFF.